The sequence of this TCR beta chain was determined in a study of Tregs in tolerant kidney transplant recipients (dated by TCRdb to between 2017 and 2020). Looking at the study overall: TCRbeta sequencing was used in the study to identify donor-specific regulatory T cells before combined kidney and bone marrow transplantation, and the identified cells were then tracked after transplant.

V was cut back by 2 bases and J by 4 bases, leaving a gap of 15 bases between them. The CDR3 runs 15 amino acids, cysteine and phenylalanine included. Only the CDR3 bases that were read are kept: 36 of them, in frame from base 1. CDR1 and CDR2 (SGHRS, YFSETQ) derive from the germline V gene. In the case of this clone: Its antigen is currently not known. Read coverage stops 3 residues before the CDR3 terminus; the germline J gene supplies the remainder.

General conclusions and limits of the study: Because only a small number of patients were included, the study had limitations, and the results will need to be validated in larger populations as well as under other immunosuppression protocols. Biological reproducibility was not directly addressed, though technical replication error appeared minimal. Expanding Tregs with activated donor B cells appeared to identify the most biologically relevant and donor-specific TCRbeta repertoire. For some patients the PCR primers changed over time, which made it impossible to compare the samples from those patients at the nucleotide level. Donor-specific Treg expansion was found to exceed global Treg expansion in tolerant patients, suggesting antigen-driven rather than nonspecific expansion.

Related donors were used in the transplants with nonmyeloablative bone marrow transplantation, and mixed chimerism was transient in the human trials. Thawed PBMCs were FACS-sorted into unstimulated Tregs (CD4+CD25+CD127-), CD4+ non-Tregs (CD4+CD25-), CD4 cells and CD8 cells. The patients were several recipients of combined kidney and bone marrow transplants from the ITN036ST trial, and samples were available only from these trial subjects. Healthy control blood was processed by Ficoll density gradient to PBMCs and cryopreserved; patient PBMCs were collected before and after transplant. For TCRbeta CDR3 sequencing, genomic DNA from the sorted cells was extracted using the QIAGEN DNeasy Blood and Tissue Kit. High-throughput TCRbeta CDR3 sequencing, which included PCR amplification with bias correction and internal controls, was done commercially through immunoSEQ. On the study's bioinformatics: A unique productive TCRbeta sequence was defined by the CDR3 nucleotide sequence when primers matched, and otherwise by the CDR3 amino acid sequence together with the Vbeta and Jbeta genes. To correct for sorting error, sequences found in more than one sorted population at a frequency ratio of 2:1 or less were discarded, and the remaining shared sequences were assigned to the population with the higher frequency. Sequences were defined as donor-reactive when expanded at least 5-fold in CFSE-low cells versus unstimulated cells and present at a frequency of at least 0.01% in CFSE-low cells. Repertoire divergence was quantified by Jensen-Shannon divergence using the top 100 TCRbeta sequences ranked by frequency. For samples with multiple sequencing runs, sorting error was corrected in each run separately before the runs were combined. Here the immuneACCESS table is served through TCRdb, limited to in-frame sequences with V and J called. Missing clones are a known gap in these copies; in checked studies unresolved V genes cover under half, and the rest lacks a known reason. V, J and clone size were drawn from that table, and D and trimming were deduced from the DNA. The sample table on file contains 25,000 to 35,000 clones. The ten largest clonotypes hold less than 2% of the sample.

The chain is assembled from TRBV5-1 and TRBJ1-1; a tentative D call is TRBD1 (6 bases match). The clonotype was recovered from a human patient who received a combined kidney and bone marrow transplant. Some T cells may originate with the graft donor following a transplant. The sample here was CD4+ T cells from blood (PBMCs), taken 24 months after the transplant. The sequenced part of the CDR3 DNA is TGCGCCAGCAGCTTCTCAGGGGCGCTGCGCACTGAA. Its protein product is CASSFSGALRTE. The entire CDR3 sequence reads CASSFSGALRTEAFF.